This entry features one T cell receptor (beta chain) sequence. Antigen: not known. This entry is derived from a study of T cells in Graves' hyperthyroidism and ophthalmopathy. Study results and limitations: Stable hyperthyroidism was told apart from ophthalmopathy by a model built on 13 V-J features. Blood samples included most of the expanded thyroid clonotypes exceeding 0.001.

Stable disease denoted Graves' hyperthyroidism without ophthalmopathy progression within 18 months. Diagnosing involved the use of clinical symptoms, serum thyroxine and TRAb, thyroid ultrasound and orbital computed tomography. Germline values: CDR1 SGHDT, CDR2 YYEEEE. With V trimmed by 4 bases and J by 6 bases, 6 bases remained unmatched. CDR3 length: 14 residues. There were TCR beta CDR3 regions amplified from RNA transcripts. With the HTBI primer set, the TCR CDR3 went through a first round of RT-PCR. MiXCR, run by TCRdb on the multiplex PCR reads, gives a single entry per CDR3 protein. This sample has around 350,000 distinct CDR3 sequences, with roughly 19% found just once.

The chain joins TRBV5-6 to TRBJ1-2, with TRBD1 matching over 10 bases. This TCR was sampled from a woman younger than 35 with Graves' hyperthyroidism. Sequences were obtained from blood. CDR3 region: CASSRDRGGHGYTF. The CDR3 DNA sequence: TGTGCCAGCAGCCGGGACAGGGGAGGGCATGGCTACACCTTC.